Reported below is one T cell receptor (beta chain). Its target is unknown. The sample originates from a study of beta chain features in type 1 diabetes. Looking at the study overall: The patient and healthy donor groups were comparable for age, gender and cell yields. Study conclusions and caveats: Shorter TCRB CDR3s, moderately but significantly so, marked every one of the four CD4+ subsets in Type 1 diabetes patients. Any role of HLA type in TCRB rearrangement remained unresolved here.

Trimming took off 2 bases at V and 5 bases at J, with 13 bases between the two ends. The CDR3 length is 14 residues. The germline V gene has CDR1 SGHNT and CDR2 YYREEE (reference sequence). Expressed TCRB transcripts were sequenced because the entire RNA isolate underwent reverse transcription. Assay used: immunoSEQ multiplex PCR; TCRdb lists only in-frame clones, some missing. The profile shows about 140,000 clones, roughly 7.2% of them singletons. This chain joins TRBV5-4 and TRBJ2-5; TRBD2 might be the D (6 bases). The sequencing input was central memory CD4+ T cells from blood. This receptor was taken from a woman aged 25 to 45 in good health. CDR3 bases: TGTGCCAGCAGCTTCGGGACTCGATGGGAGACCCAGTACTTC. Its protein product is CASSFGTRWETQYF. The full variable domain, its missing parts supplied by reference TRBV5-4 and TRBJ2-5, is ETGVTQSPTHLIKTRGQQVTLRCSSQSGHNTVSWYQQALGQGPQFIFQYYREEENGRGNFPPRFSGLQFPNYSSELNVNALELDDSALYLCASSFGTRWETQYFGPGTRLLVL.